This T cell receptor (beta chain) was recorded in a study of T cell changes during pregnancy in multiple sclerosis. Some clones are missing from TCRdb's copy, which holds only in-frame ones; the method was immunoSEQ multiplex PCR. This table holds just under 80,000 clones, around 95% found once. This CDR3 spans 14 amino acids. Germline V gene lookup returns CDR1 LGHNA and CDR2 YNFKEQ. After removal of 5 bases from V and 7 bases from J, the junction contained 6 bases not matched to a gene. The chain couples TRBV4-2 to TRBJ1-4; 8 nucleotides align to TRBD1. This receptor was identified in a female donor in good health, enrolled as a control in a pregnancy study. The sequencing here drew on peripheral blood, taken in the second trimester of pregnancy. Here the CDR3 reads CASSEDRVGEKLFF. DNA for the CDR3: TGTGCCAGCAGCGAGGACAGGGTCGGTGAAAAACTGTTTTTT.